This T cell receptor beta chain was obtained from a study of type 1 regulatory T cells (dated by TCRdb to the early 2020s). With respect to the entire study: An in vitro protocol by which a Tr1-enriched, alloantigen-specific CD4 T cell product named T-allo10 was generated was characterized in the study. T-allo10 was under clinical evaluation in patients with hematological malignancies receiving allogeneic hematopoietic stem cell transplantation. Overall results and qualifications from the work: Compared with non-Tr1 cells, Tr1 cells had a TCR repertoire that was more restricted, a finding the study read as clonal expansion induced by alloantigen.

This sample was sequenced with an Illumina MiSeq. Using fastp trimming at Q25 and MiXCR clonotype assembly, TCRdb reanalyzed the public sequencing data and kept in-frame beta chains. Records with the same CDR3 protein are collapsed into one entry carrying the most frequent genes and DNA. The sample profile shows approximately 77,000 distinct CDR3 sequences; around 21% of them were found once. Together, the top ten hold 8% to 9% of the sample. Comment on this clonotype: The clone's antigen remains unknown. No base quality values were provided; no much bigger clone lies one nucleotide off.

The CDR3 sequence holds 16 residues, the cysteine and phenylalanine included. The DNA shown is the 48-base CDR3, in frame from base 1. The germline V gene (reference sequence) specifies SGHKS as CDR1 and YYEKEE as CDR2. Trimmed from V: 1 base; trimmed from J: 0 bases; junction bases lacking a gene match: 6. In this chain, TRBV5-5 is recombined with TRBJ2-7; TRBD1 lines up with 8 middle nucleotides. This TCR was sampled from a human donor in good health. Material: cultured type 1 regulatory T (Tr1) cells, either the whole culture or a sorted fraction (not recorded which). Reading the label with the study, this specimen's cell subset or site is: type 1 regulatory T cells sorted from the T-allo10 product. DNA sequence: TGTGCCAGCAGCTTGAGGGACAGGACTCTCTCCTACGAGCAGTACTTC. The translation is CASSLRDRTLSYEQYF.